The source of this T cell receptor beta chain is a study of blood T cell repertoires in COVID-19. The wider study: Sources were T cells, B-cell-depleted T cells, or PBMCs; the material itself was cDNA or gDNA.

Original methodology: Using reference gene primer amplification, nucleated cell counts were estimated. TCRdb keeps only in-frame clones here, not all; method: immunoSEQ multiplex PCR. Clone size and the V and J calls come from that table; the DNA yielded D and trimming. The table includes a few hundred thousand clones, approximately 89% detected once. Donors were grouped by their self-reported clinical history. Two consecutive negative NP/OP PCR tests, clearance, or resolved symptoms defined Cohort 3 recovery. Sequencing was carried out using PBMCs or T cells enriched from blood (not recorded which). The TCR was taken from a woman aged 30 to 39 who had recovered from COVID-19.

The CDR3 nucleotides are TGTGCCAGCTGGGGTACTAGCGGGGCCAAAAACATTCAGTACTTC. Protein sequence: CASWGTSGAKNIQYF. The chain combines TRBV6-5 with TRBJ2-4, with 9 bases matching TRBD2. The CDR3 contains 15 residues. Germline assignment: CDR1 MNHEY and CDR2 SVGAGI. Trimming took 8 bases from V and 1 from J; bases not matched to a gene: 6.